This entry lists 14 T cell receptor beta chains sequenced from one sample in a study of control samples from healthy donors and cancer patients (dated by TCRdb to the early 2020s). The library was prepared using the immunoSEQ multiplex PCR assay. Here the immuneACCESS table is served through TCRdb, limited to in-frame sequences with V and J called. Missing clones are a known gap in these copies; in checked studies unresolved V genes cover under half, and the rest lacks a known reason. The sample yields some 120,000 clones; roughly nine tenths were counted once. Approximately 39% of the sample goes to the ten largest clones. Sequences were obtained from blood. The receptors come from a man aged 45-65 years in good health.

The chain has TRBV19 and TRBJ1-5; D possibly corresponds to TRBD1 (5 bases). Germline CDR1 reads LNHDA; CDR2 reads SQIVND (reference sequence). V was cut by 5 bases and J by 7 bases, with 12 bases left in between. CDR3 length equals 13 residues. CDR3 sequence: CASSLQGRQPQHF. The CDR3 region has the DNA TGTGCCAGTAGTCTCCAGGGTAGACAGCCCCAGCATTTT.

In this sample, this clone turned up a few times. This sequence joins TRBV7-8 and TRBJ1-4; D unresolved. CDR1 and CDR2 (germline): SGHVS, FQNEAQ. The V and J ends lost 5 bases and 8 bases respectively, with 18 bases between them. This CDR3 contains 15 residues. The CDR3 region is CASSPRPYPREKLFF. DNA for the CDR3: TGTGCCAGCAGCCCTCGACCGTACCCGAGGGAAAAACTGTTTTTT.

The chain employs TRBV3-1 (or the pseudogene TRBV3-2) and TRBJ1-2, with 8 positions matching TRBD1. CDR1 is LGHDT and CDR2 is YNNKEL in the germline V gene (reference sequence). The CDR3 totals 14 residues. With V trimmed by 2 bases and J by 4 bases, 3 bases remained unmatched. The CDR3 loop reads CASSQQGASYGYTF. The CDR3 coding sequence is TGTGCCAGCAGCCAACAGGGGGCCAGCTATGGCTACACCTTC.

The V call is TRBV4-3, the J call TRBJ1-1; TRBD1 might be the D (6 bases). Per the germline V gene, CDR1 is LGHNA and CDR2 is YSLEER. Deletions cut 0 bases from V and 6 bases from J, with 11 bases between. The CDR3 spans 14 residues. In nucleotides, the CDR3 is TGCGCCAGCAGCCAAGAGAACAGGGTGCCTGAAGCTTTCTTT. Its translation: CASSQENRVPEAFF.

The chain employs TRBV7-6 and TRBJ1-1; TRBD1 aligns across 8 bases. There are 15 residues in the CDR3. V gave up 6 bases and J gave up 1 base; unmatched junction bases: 7. Germline V gives CDR1 SGHVS, CDR2 FNYEAQ. CDR3 sequence: CASSTGGFGNTEAFF. The CDR3 DNA reads as TGTGCCAGCAGTACAGGGGGATTTGGGAACACTGAAGCTTTCTTT.

V is TRBV5-6 and J is TRBJ1-1; D is uncertain. Per germline, CDR1 SGHDT and CDR2 YYEEEE. With 0 bases removed from V and 4 bases from J, the gap between germline ends came to 10 bases. The CDR3 runs 14 residues. CDR3 sequence (DNA): TGTGCCAGCAGCTTGGAGCTAACCCGCACTGAAGCTTTCTTT. Its protein product is CASSLELTRTEAFF.

This clone was counted a single time. The CDR3 DNA is TGCGCCAGCAGCTTGGTGACAGGGGGCCGTGGCTACACCTTC. Amino acids: CASSLVTGGRGYTF. This chain connects TRBV5-1 to TRBJ1-2; 10 bases agree with TRBD1. Looked up from germline, CDR1 is SGHRS and CDR2 is YFSETQ. This CDR3 contains 14 residues. The V gene end was trimmed by 0 bases and the J gene end by 7 bases; junction bases not matched to a gene: 3.

The chain uses TRBV11-2 and TRBJ2-2, with 8 positions matching TRBD2. The CDR3 extends over 16 amino acids. The germline CDR1 and CDR2 sequences are SGHAT and FQNNGV. The J segment lost 4 bases and the V segment lost 5 bases, leaving 9 bases of the junction unmatched. CDR3 DNA: TGTGCCAGCAGCGCGGCGGGCGGGGGGTGCACCGGGGAGCTGTTTTTT. This encodes CASSAAGGGCTGELFF.

V usage is TRBV6-2 or TRBV6-3 and J usage is TRBJ1-4, with no clear D. V lost 4 bases and J 4 bases, leaving 16 bases between the germline ends. The CDR3 has 16 amino acids. CDR1 and CDR2 from the germline V gene are MNHEY and SVGEGT. CDR3 region: CASSFFPGASNEKLFF. CDR3 in DNA: TGTGCCAGCAGTTTCTTCCCGGGCGCGAGTAATGAAAAACTGTTTTTT.

The chain is built from TRBV2 and TRBJ1-5; D unresolved. CDR1 and CDR2 from the germline V gene are SNHLY and FYNNEI. CDR3 length: 15 residues. The V end was cut by 4 bases, the J end by 0 bases, with 10 bases between. In DNA form, the CDR3 reads TGTGCCAGCAGTGGGTGGGTGGATAGCAATCAGCCCCAGCATTTT. This encodes CASSGWVDSNQPQHF.

The chain carries TRBV7-2 and TRBJ2-3; TRBD2 matches at 11 bases. Losses at the gene ends were 5 bases for V and 4 bases for J; bases not matched to a gene: 5. The germline gives CDR1 SGHTA, CDR2 FQGNSA. The CDR3 is 15 amino acids. The CDR3 nucleotides read TGTGCCAGCAGCAAATTAGCGGGGGGGGCAGATACGCAGTATTTT. Translated: CASSKLAGGADTQYF.

The V gene is TRBV25-1, the J gene TRBJ1-2; 7 bases line up with TRBD1. The length of the CDR3 is 16 residues. V shed 6 bases and J 5 bases; nucleotides not matched to a gene: 15. Germline values: CDR1 MGHDK, CDR2 SYGVNS. CDR3 bases: TGTGCCAGCAGCGAAAATACAGGGGTGGTGGAATATGGCTACACCTTC. Encoded protein: CASSENTGVVEYGYTF.

A remark on this clone: Other DNA sequences in this sample translate to the same CDR3. The chain joins TRBV5-5 to TRBJ2-3; possibly TRBD2 for D (6 bases). Germline CDR1 SGHKS, CDR2 YYEKEE (reference sequence). This CDR3 has 15 amino acids. Trimming took off 2 bases at V and 4 bases at J, with 14 bases between the two ends. The CDR3: CASSFAGFGADTQYF. CDR3 nucleotide sequence: TGTGCCAGCAGCTTCGCGGGGTTTGGAGCAGATACGCAGTATTTT.

The J gene is TRBJ1-2, the V gene TRBV5-4; the match to TRBD1 covers 11 bases. In germline, CDR1 is SGHNT, CDR2 YYREEE (reference sequence). V lost 4 bases to trimming and J lost 4 bases; unmatched junction nucleotides: 6. The CDR3 runs to 15 residues. Written as DNA, the CDR3 is TGTGCCAGCAGCCTTGGGACAGGGGGTAGCTATGGCTACACCTTC. As protein: CASSLGTGGSYGYTF.